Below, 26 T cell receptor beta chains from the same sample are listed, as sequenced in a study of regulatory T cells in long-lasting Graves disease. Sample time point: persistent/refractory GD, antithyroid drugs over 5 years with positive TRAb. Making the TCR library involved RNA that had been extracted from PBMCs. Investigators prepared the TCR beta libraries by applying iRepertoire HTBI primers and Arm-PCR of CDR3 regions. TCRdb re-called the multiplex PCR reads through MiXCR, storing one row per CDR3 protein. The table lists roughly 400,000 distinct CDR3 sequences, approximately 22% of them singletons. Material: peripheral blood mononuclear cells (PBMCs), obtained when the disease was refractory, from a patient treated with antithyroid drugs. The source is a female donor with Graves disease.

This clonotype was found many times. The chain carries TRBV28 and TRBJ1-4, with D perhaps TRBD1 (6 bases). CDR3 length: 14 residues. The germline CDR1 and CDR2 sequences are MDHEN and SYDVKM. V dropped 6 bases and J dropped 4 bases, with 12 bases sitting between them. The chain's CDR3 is CASRPGQLNEKLFF. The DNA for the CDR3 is TGTGCCAGCAGACCAGGACAGCTTAATGAAAAACTGTTTTTT.

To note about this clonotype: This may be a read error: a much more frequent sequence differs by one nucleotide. CDR3 nucleotides: TGTGCCAGCAGTTTAGTGGGGGGCGGCGAGGATGACTACACCTTC. This encodes CASSLVGGGEDDYTF. This chain uses TRBV12-3 or TRBV12-4 with TRBJ1-2, with D maybe TRBD1 (6 bases). The CDR3 spans 15 residues. V lost 1 base to trimming and J lost 10 bases, with 19 bases between them.

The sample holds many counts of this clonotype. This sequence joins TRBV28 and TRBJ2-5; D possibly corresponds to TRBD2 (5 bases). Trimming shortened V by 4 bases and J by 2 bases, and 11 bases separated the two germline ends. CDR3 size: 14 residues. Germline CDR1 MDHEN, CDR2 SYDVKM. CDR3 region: CASSSQRLQETQYF. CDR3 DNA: TGTGCCAGCAGTTCCCAGAGACTACAAGAGACCCAGTACTTC.

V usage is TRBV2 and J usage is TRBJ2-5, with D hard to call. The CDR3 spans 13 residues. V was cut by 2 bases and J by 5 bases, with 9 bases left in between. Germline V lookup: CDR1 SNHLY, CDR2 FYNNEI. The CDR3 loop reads CASSEYERETQYF. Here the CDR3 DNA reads TGTGCCAGCAGTGAATATGAGAGGGAGACCCAGTACTTC.

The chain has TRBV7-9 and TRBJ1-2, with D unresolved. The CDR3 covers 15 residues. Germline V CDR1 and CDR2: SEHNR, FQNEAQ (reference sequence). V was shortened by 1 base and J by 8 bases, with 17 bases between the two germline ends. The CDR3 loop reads CASSLDMAATGGYTF. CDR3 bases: TGTGCCAGCAGCTTAGATATGGCGGCCACGGGAGGCTACACCTTC.

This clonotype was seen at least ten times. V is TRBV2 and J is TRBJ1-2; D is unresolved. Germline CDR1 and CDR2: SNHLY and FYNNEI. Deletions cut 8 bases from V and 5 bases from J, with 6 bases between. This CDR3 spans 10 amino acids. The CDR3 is CASRDYGYTF. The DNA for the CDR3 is TGTGCCAGCCGGGATTATGGCTACACCTTC.

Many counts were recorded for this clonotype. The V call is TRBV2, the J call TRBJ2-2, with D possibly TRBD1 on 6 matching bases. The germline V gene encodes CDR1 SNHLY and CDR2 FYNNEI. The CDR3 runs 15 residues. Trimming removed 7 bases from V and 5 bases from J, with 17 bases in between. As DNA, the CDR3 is TGTGCCAGCACCCCAGGGGCTAGGGATACCGGGGAGCTGTTTTTT. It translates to CASTPGARDTGELFF.

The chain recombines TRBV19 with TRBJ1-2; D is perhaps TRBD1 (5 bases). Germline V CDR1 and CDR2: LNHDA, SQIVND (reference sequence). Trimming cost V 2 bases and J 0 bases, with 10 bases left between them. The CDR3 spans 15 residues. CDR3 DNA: TGTGCCAGTAGTATACCCGGGACGACTAACTATGGCTACACCTTC. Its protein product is CASSIPGTTNYGYTF.

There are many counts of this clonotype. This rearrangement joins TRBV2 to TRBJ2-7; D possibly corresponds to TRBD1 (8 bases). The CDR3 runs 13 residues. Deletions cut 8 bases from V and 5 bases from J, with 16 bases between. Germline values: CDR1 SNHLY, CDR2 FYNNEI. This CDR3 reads CASQDREGDEQYF. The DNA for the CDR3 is TGTGCCAGCCAGGACAGGGAGGGCGACGAGCAGTACTTC.

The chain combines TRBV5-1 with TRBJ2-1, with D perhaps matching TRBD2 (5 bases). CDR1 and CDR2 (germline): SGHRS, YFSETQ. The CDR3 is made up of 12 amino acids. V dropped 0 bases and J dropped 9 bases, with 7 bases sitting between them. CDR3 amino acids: CASSLVGSEQFF. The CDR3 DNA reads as TGCGCCAGCAGCTTGGTAGGGAGTGAGCAGTTCTTC.

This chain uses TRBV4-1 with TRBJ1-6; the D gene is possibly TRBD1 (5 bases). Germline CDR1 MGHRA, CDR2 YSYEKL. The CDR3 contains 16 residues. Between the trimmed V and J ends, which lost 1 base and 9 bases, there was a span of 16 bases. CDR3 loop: CASSQGARDAGSPLHF. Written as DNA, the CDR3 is TGCGCCAGCAGCCAAGGGGCCCGGGACGCAGGTTCACCCCTCCACTTT.

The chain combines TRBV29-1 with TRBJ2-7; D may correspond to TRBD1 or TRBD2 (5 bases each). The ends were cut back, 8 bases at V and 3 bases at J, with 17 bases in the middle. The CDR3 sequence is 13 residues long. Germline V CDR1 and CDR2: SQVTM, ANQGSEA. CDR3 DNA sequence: TGCAGCACCGGGGACGGAGCTAACTACGAGCAGTACTTC. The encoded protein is CSTGDGANYEQYF.

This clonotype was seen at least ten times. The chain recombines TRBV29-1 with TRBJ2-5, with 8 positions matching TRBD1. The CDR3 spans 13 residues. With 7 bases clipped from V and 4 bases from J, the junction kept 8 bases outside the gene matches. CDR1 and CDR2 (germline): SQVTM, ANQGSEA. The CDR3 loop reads CSAGQGGGETQYF. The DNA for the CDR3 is TGCAGCGCTGGACAGGGTGGAGGAGAGACCCAGTACTTC.

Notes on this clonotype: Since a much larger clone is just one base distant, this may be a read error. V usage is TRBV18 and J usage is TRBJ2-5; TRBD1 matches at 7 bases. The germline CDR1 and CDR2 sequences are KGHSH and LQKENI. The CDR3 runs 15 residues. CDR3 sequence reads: CASSGGQALQGTQYF. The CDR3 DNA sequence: TGTGCCAGCTCAGGCGGACAGGCCCTCCAAGGGACCCAGTACTTC.

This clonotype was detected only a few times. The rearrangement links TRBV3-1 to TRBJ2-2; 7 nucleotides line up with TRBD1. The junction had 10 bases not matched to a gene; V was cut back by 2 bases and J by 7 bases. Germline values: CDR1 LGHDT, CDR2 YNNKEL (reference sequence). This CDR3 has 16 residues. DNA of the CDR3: TGTGCCAGCAGCCAATCTGACAGGGTAATTAGCGGGGAGCTGTTTTTT. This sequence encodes CASSQSDRVISGELFF.

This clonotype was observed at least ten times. This CDR3 is CASSGGWQGGEQYF. The CDR3 DNA sequence: TGCGCCAGCAGTGGAGGGTGGCAGGGCGGCGAGCAGTACTTC. This sequence joins TRBV10-1 and TRBJ2-7; D may match TRBD1 or TRBD2 (5 bases each). V dropped 4 bases and J dropped 6 bases, with 16 bases sitting between them. Germline V gene lookup returns CDR1 WNHNN and CDR2 SYGVQD (reference sequence). The CDR3 has 14 residues.

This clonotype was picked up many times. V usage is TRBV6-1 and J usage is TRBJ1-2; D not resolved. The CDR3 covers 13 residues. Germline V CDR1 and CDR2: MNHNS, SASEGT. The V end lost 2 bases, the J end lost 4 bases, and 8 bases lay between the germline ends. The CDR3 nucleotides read TGTGCCAGCAGTGAAAATCGGGGCTATGGCTACACCTTC. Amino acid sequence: CASSENRGYGYTF.

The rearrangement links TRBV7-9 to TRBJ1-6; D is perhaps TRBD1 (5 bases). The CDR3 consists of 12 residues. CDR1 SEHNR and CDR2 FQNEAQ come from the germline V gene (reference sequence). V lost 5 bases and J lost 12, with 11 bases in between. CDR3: CASSQMDKPLHF. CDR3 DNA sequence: TGTGCCAGCAGCCAGATGGACAAACCCCTCCACTTT.

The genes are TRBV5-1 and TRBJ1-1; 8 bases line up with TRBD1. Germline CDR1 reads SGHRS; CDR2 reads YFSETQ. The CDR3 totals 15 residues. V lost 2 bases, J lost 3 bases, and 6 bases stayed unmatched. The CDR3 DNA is TGCGCCAGCAGCTTAAGGACAGGGCCGGACACTGAAGCTTTCTTT. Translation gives CASSLRTGPDTEAFF.

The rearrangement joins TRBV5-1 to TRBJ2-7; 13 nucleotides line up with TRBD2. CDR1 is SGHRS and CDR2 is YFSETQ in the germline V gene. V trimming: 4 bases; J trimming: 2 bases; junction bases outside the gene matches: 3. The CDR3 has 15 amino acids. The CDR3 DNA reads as TGCGCCAGCAGCACGGGACTAGCGGGGACCTACGAGCAGTACTTC. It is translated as CASSTGLAGTYEQYF. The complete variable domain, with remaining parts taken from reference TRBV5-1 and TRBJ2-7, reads KAGVTQTPRYLIKTRGQQVTLSCSPISGHRSVSWYQQTPGQGLQFLFEYFSETQRNKGNFPGRFSGRQFSNSRSEMNVSTLELGDSALYLCASSTGLAGTYEQYFGPGTRLTVT.

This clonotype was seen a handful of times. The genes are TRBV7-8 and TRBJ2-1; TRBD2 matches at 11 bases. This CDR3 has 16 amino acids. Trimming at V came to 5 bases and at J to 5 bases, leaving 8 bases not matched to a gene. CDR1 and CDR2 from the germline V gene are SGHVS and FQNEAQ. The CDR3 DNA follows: TGTGCCAGCAGCCTTACTGGGACTAGCGGCCACAATGAGCAGTTCTTC. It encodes CASSLTGTSGHNEQFF.

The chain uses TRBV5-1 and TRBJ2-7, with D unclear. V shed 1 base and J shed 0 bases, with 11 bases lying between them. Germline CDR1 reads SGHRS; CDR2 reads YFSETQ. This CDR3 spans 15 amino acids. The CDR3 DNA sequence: TGCGCCAGCAGCTTGTTTTCGGGTCGCTCCTACGAGCAGTACTTC. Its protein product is CASSLFSGRSYEQYF. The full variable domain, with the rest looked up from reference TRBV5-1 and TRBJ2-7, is KAGVTQTPRYLIKTRGQQVTLSCSPISGHRSVSWYQQTPGQGLQFLFEYFSETQRNKGNFPGRFSGRQFSNSRSEMNVSTLELGDSALYLCASSLFSGRSYEQYFGPGTRLTVT.

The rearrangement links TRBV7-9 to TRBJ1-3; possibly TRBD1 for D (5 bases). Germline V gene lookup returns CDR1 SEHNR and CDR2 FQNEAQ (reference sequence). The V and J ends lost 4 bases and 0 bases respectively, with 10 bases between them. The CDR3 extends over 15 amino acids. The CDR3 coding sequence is TGTGCCAGCAGCTCTGGGACGGCCTCTGGAAACACCATATATTTT. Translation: CASSSGTASGNTIYF.

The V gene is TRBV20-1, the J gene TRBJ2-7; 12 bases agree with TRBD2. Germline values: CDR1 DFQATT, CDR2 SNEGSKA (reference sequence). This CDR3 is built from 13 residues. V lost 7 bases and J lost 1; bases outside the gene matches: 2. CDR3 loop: CSGGLAGSYEQYF. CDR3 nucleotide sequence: TGCAGTGGAGGACTAGCGGGATCCTACGAGCAGTACTTC.

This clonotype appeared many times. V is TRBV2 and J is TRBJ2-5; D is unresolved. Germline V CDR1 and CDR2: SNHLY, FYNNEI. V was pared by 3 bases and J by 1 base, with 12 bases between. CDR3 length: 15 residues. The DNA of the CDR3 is TGTGCCAGCAGTGAGGAGAGTTATTTCCAAGAGACCCAGTACTTC. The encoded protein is CASSEESYFQETQYF. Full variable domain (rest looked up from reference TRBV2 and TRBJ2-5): EPEVTQTPSHQVTQMGQEVILRCVPISNHLYFYWYRQILGQKVEFLVSFYNNEISEKSEIFDDQFSVERPDGSNFTLKIRSTKLEDSAMYFCASSEESYFQETQYFGPGTRLLVL.

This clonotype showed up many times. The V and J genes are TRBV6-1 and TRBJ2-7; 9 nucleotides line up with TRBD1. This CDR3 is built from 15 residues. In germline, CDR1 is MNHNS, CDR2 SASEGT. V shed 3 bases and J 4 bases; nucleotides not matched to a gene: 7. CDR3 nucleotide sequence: TGTGCCAGCAGTGAGCCCGGGACAGGGATGTACGAGCAGTACTTC. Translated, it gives CASSEPGTGMYEQYF.